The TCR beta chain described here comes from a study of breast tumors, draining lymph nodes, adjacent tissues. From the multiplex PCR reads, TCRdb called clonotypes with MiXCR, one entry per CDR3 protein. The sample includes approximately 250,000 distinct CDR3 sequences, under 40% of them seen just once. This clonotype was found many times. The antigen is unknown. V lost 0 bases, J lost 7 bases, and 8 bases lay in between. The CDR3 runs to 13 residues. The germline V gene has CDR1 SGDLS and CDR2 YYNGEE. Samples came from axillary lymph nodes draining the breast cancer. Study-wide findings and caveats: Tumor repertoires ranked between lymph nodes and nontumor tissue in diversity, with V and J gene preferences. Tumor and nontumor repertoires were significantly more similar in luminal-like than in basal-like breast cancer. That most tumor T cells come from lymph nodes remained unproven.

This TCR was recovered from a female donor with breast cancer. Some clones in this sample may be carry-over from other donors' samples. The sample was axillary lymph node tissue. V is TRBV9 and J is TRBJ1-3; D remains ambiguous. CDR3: CASSVEAGNTIYF. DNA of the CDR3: TGTGCCAGCAGCGTAGAGGCGGGGAACACCATATATTTT.